This T cell receptor (beta chain) was sequenced during a study of blood T cell repertoires in COVID-19. Trimming cost V 4 bases and J 1 base, with 10 bases left between them. The germline CDR1 and CDR2 sequences are SQVTM and ANQGSEA. The CDR3 extends over 13 amino acids. Per the original data handling: Reference gene primer amplification gave nucleated cell count estimates. Measured with immunoSEQ multiplex PCR; TCRdb has only the in-frame clones, and not every one. V and J calls and clone size are those listed in that table; D and trimming were worked out from the DNA. Here the sample spans under 100,000 clones, approximately 90% being singletons. Regarding this clone: Other DNA variants within this sample encode the same CDR3.

Sequences were obtained from peripheral blood. J is TRBJ1-1 and V is TRBV29-1, with D possibly being TRBD1 (6 bases). The TCR was taken from a man in his forties or fifties with acute or convalescent COVID-19. The CDR3 region has the DNA TGCAGCGTTGCCGACAGGCAGAACACTGAAGCTTTCTTT. Translation gives CSVADRQNTEAFF. Looking up the rest from reference TRBV29-1 and TRBJ1-1 gives the full variable domain: SAVISQKPSRDICQRGTSLTIQCQVDSQVTMMFWYRQQPGQSLTLIATANQGSEATYESGFVIDKFPISRPNLTFSTLTVSNMSPEDSSIYLCSVADRQNTEAFFGQGTRLTVV.